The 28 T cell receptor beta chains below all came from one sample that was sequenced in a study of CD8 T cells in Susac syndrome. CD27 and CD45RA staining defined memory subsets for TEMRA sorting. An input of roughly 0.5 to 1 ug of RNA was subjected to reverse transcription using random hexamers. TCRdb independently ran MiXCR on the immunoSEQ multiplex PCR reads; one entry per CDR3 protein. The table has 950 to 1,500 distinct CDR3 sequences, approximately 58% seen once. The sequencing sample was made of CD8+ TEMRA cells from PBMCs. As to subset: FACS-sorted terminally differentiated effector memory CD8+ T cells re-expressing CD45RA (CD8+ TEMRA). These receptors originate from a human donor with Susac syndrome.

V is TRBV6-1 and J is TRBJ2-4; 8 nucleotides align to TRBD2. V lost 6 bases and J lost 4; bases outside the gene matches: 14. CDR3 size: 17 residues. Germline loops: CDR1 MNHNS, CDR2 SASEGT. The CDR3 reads CASRPRGGTKQKNIQYF. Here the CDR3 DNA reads TGTGCCAGCAGACCCCGGGGGGGCACGAAACAAAAAAACATTCAGTACTTC.

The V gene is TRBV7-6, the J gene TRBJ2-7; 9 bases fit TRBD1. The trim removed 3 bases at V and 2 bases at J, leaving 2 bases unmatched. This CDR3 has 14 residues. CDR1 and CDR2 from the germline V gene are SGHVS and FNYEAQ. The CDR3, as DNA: TGTGCCAGCAGCTTCGGGACAGGGACCTACGAGCAGTACTTC. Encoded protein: CASSFGTGTYEQYF.

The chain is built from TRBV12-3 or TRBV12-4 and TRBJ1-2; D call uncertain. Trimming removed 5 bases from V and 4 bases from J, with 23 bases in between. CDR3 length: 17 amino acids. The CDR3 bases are TGTGCCAGCAGTGGTTTTCTCGCAGCAGGAAAGACCTATGGCTACACCTTC. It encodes CASSGFLAAGKTYGYTF.

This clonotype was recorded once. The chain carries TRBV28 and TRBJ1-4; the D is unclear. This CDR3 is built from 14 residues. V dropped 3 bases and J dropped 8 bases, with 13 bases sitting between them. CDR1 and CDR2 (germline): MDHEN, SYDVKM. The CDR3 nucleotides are TGTGCCAGCAGTTTCCCCGGGGATGGAGAAAAACTGTTTTTT. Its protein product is CASSFPGDGEKLFF.

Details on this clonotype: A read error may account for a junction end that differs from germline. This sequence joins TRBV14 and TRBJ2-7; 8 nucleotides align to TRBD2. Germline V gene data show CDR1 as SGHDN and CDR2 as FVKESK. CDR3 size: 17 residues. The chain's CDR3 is CASSQGELAEGSYEQYF. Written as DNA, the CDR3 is TGTGCCAGCAGCCAAGGGGAACTAGCGGAGGGATCCTACGAACAGTACTTC.

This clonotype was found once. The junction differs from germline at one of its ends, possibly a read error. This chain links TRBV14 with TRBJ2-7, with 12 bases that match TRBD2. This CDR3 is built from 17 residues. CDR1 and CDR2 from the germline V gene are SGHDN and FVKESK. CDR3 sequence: CASCHGELAGGSYEQYF. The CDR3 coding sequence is TGTGCCAGCTGCCATGGGGAACTAGCGGGGGGATCCTACGAGCAGTACTTC.

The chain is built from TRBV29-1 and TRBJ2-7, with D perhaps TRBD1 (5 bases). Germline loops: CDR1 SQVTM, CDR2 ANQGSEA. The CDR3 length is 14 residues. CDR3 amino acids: CSLQGSGFSYEQYF. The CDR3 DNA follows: TGCAGTCTTCAGGGCTCAGGGTTCTCCTACGAGCAGTACTTC.

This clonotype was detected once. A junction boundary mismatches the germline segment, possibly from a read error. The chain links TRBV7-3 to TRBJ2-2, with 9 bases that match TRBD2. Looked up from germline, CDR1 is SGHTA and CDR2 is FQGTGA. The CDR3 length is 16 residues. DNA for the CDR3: TGTGTCAGCAGCAGACTAGCGGCGACGAACTCCGGGGAGCTGTTTTTT. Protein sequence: CVSSRLAATNSGELFF.

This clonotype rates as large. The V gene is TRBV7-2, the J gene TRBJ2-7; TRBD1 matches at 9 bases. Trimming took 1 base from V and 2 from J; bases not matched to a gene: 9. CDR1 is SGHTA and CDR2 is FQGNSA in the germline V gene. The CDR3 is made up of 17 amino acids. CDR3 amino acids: CASSLGGWDRVTYEQYF. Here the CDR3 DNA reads TGTGCCAGCAGCTTAGGGGGATGGGACAGGGTGACCTACGAGCAGTACTTC.

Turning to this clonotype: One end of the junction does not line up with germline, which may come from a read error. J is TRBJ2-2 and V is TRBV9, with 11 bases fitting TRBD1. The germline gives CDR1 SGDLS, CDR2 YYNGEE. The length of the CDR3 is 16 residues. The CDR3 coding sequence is TGTGCCAGCAGCGTTACTCGGGACAGGGGGAACACCGGGGAGCTGTTT. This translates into CASSVTRDRGNTGELF.

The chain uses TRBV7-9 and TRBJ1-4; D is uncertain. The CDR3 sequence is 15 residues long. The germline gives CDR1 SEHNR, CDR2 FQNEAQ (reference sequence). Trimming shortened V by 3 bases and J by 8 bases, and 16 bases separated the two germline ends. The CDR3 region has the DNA TGTGCCAGCAGCTTTGCCTCTCTGGCTGGAGAAAAACTGTTTTTT. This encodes CASSFASLAGEKLFF.

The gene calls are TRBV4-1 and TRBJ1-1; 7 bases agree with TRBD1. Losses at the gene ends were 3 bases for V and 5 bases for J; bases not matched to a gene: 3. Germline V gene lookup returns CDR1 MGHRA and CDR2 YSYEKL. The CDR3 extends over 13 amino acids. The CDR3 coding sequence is TGCGCCAGCAGCCAGGAGGACAGGACTGAAGCTTTCTTT. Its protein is CASSQEDRTEAFF.

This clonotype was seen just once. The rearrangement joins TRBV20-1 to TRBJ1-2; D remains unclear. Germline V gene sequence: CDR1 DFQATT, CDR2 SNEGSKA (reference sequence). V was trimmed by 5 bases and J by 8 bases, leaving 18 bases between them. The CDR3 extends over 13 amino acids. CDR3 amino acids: CSARTELLWGYTF. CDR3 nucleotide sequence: TGCAGTGCTCGTACAGAGCTATTATGGGGCTACACCTTC.

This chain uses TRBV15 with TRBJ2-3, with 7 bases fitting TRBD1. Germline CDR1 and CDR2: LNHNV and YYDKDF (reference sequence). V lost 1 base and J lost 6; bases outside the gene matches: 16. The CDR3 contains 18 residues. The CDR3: CATSRAETGYPGYDTQYF. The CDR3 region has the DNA TGTGCCACCAGCAGAGCTGAGACAGGGTACCCAGGGTACGATACGCAGTATTTT.

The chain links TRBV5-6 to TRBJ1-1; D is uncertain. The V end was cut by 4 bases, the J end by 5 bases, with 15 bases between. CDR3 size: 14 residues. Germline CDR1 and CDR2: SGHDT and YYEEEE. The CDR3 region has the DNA TGTGCCAGCAGCGGTTTGTCAGAGGGAACTGAAGCTTTCTTT. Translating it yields CASSGLSEGTEAFF.

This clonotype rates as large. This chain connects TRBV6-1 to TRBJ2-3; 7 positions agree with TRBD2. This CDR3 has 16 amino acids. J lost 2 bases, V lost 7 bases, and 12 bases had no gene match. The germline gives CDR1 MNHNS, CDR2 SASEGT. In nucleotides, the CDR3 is TGTGCCAGCAACTTCTGGGGGGGGTCCCCCACAGATACGCAGTATTTT. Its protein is CASNFWGGSPTDTQYF.

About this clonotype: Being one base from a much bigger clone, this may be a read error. CDR3 bases: TGTGCCACCAGTGATTTGTTCCCGGGGGAGCAGTTCTTC. This gives the protein CATSDLFPGEQFF. The V and J genes are TRBV24-1 and TRBJ2-1; D possibly corresponds to TRBD2 (5 bases). Germline loops: CDR1 KGHDR, CDR2 SFDVKD. The V and J ends lost 0 bases and 10 bases respectively, with 9 bases between them. The CDR3 is 13 amino acids.

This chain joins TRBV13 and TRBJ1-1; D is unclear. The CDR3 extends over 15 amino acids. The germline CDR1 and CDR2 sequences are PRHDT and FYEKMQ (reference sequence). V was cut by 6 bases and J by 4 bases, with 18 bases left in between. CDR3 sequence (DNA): TGTGCCAGCAGTGATTCTCTTGGACTGAGCACTGAAGCTTTCTTT. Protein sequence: CASSDSLGLSTEAFF.

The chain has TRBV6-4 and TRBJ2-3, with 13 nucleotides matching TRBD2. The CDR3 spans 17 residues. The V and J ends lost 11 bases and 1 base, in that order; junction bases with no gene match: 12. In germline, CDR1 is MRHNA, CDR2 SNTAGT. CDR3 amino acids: CACCDSGTSGGTDTQYF. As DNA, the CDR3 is TGTGCCTGCTGTGACTCGGGGACTAGCGGGGGCACAGATACGCAGTATTTT.

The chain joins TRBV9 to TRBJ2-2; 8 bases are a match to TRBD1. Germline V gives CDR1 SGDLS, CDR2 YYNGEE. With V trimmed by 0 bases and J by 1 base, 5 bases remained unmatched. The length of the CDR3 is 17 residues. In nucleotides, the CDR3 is TGTGCCAGCAGCGTAGTCAGAGACAGGGGGAACACCGGGGAGCTGTTTTTT. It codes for CASSVVRDRGNTGELFF.

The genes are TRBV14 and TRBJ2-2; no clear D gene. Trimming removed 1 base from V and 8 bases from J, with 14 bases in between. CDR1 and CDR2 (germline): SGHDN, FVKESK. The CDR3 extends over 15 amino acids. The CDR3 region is CASSQGPYDTGELFF. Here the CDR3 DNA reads TGTGCCAGCAGCCAAGGGCCGTACGATACAGGGGAGCTGTTTTTT.

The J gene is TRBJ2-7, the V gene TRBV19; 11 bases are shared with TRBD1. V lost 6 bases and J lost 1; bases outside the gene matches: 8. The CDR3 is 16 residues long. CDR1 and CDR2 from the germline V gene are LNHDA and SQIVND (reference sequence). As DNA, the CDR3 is TGTGCCAGTAGGCGAACGGACAGGGGGCATTCCTACGAGCAGTACTTC. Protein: CASRRTDRGHSYEQYF.

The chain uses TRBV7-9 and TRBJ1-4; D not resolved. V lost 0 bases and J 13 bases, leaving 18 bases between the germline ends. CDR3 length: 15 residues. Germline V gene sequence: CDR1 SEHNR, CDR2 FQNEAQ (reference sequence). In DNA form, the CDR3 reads TGTGCCAGCAGCTTAGCCTCTCAGGCTGGAGATATACTGTTTTTT. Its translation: CASSLASQAGDILFF. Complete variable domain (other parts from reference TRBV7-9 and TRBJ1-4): DTGVSQNPRHKITKRGQNVTFRCDPISEHNRLYWYRQTLGQGPEFLTYFQNEAQLEKSRLLSDRFSAERPKGSFSTLEIQRTEQGDSAMYLCASSLASQAGDILFFGSGTQLSVL.

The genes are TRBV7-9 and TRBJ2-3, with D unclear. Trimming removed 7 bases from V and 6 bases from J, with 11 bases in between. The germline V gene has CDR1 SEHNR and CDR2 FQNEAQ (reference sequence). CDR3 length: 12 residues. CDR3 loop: CASTLDTDTQYF. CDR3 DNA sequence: TGTGCCAGCACCTTGGATACGGATACGCAGTATTTT.

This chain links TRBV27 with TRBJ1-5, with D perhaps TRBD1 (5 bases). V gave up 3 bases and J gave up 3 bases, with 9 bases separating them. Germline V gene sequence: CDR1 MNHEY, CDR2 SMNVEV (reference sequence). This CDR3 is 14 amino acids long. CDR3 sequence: CASSFGADNQPQHF. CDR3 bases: TGTGCCAGCAGTTTTGGGGCAGACAATCAGCCCCAGCATTTT.

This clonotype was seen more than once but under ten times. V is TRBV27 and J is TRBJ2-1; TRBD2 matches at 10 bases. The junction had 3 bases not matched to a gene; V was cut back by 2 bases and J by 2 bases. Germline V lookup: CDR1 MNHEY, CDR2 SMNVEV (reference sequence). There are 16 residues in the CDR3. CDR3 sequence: CASSLGSGGTYNEQFF. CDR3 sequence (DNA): TGTGCCAGCAGTTTAGGTAGCGGGGGGACCTACAATGAGCAGTTCTTC.

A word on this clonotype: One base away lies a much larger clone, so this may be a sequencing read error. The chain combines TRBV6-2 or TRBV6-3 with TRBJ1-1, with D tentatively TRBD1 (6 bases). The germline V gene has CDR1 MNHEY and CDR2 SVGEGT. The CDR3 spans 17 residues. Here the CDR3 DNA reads TGTGCCAGCAGTTACCCCTACTATGGACAGTCAAACACTGAAGCTTCCTTT. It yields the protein CASSYPYYGQSNTEASF.

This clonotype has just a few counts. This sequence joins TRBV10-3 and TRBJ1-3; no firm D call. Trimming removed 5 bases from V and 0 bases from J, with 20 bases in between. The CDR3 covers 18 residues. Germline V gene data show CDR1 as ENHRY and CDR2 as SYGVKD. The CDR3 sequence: CAISPLGSTPISGNTIYF. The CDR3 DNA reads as TGTGCCATCAGTCCCCTCGGAAGTACACCTATCTCTGGAAACACCATATATTTT.